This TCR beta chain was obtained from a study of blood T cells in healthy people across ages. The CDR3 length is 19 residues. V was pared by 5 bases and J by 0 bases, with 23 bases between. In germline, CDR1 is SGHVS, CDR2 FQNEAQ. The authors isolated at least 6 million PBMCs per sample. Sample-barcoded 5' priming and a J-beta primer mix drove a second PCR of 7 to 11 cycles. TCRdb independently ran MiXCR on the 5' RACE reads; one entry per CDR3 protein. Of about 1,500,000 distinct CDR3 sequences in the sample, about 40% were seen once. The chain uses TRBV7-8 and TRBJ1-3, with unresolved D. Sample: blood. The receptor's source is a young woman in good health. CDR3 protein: CASSPASTLDGDSGNTIYF. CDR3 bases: TGTGCCAGCAGCCCTGCCTCGACACTCGACGGGGACTCTGGAAACACCATATATTTT.